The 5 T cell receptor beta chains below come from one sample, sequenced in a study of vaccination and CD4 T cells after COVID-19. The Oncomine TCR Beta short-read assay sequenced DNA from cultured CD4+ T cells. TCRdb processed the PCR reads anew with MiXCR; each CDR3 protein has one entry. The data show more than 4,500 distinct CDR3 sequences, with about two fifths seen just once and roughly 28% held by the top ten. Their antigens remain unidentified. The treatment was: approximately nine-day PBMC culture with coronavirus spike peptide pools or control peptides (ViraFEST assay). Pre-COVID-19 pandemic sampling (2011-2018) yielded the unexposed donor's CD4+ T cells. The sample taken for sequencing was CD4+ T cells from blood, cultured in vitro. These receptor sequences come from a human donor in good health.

The CDR3 region is CASSLDRDRGSPLHF. DNA for the CDR3: TGTGCCAGCAGCTTGGATCGGGACAGGGGGTCACCCCTCCACTTT. The chain is built from TRBV5-4 and TRBJ1-6, with 11 positions matching TRBD1. J lost 10 bases, V lost 0 bases, and 3 bases had no gene match. Germline V gives CDR1 SGHNT, CDR2 YYREEE (reference sequence). The CDR3 spans 15 residues.

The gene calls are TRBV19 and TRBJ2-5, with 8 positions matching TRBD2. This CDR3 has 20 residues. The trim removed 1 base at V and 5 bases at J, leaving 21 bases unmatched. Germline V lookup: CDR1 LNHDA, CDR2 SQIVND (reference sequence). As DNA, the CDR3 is TGTGCCAGTAGTATAGTGGGGCCCCGCCTCCGCGGGAGGCCCAGGGAGACCCAGTACTTC. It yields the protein CASSIVGPRLRGRPRETQYF. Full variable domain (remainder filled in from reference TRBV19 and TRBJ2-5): DGGITQSPKYLFRKEGQNVTLSCEQNLNHDAMYWYRQDPGQGLRLIYYSQIVNDFQKGDIAEGYSVSREKKESFPLTVTSAQKNPTAFYLCASSIVGPRLRGRPRETQYFGPGTRLLVL.

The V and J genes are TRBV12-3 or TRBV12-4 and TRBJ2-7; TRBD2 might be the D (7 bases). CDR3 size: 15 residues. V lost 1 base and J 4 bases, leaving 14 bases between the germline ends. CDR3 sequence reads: CASSLVGGGRYEQYF. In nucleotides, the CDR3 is TGTGCCAGCAGTTTAGTAGGGGGGGGTAGGTACGAGCAGTACTTC.

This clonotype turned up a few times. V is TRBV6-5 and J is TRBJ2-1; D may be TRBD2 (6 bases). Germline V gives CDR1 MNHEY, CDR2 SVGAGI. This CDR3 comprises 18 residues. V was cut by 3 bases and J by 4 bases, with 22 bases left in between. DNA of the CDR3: TGTGCCAGCAGTTATGCGAAGGGACCGGTAGCGGTGTACAATGAGCAGTTCTTC. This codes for CASSYAKGPVAVYNEQFF.

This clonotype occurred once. In nucleotides, the CDR3 is TGTGCCTGGAGTTCGGGTATGAACACTGAAGCTTTCTTT. This sequence encodes CAWSSGMNTEAFF. The rearrangement uses TRBV30 and TRBJ1-1; unclear D gene. Deletions cut 2 bases from V and 0 bases from J, with 7 bases between. This CDR3 contains 13 residues. Per the germline V gene, CDR1 is GTSNPN and CDR2 is SVGIG (reference sequence).